Shown below are 5 T cell receptor beta chains from a single sample sequenced in a study of blood T cell repertoires in COVID-19. Repertoires were generated with immunoSEQ multiplex PCR, while TCRdb's copy carries only in-frame clones and drops some. The repertoire includes approximately 350,000 clones, about nine tenths of them detected once, and around 6.6% sits in the top ten. Material: peripheral blood. These receptors originate from a woman aged 65 to 85 with COVID-19, enrolled during active disease.

CDR3 in amino acids: CASSPKTDTEAFF. The CDR3 DNA follows: TGTGCCAGCAGTCCAAAGACAGACACTGAAGCTTTCTTT. J is TRBJ1-1 and V is TRBV11-2; tentative D call: TRBD1 (5 bases). V lost 6 bases and J 3 bases, leaving 11 bases between the germline ends. CDR1 and CDR2 from the germline V gene are SGHAT and FQNNGV. There are 13 residues in the CDR3.

The chain is built from TRBV7-6 and TRBJ2-7, with D possibly matching TRBD2 (5 bases). The length of the CDR3 is 14 residues. The germline gives CDR1 SGHVS, CDR2 FNYEAQ. Trimming pared 4 bases from V and 6 bases from J, leaving 16 bases between. CDR3 in amino acids: CASSSTWENGEQYF. The CDR3 region has the DNA TGTGCCAGCAGCTCTACCTGGGAGAATGGCGAGCAGTACTTC.

The rearrangement links TRBV12-5 to TRBJ1-1, with a tentative D call TRBD1 (6 bases). The CDR3 covers 16 residues. Germline V gene lookup returns CDR1 LGHNT and CDR2 FRNRAP. V was shortened by 0 bases and J by 5 bases, with 16 bases between the two germline ends. The CDR3 region has the DNA TGTGCTAGTGGTTTGGTACTTGGAGCGAGGGGGACTGAAGCTTTCTTT. As protein: CASGLVLGARGTEAFF.

The sample holds one count of this clone. The chain couples TRBV7-2 to TRBJ2-3; TRBD2 matches 9 bases. The CDR3 is 14 amino acids. V shed 3 bases and J 6 bases; nucleotides not matched to a gene: 4. Germline lookup yields CDR1 SGHTA and CDR2 FQGNSA. CDR3 region: CASSFRLAADTQYF. The CDR3 bases are TGTGCCAGCAGCTTCAGACTAGCGGCGGATACGCAGTATTTT.

This rearrangement joins TRBV21-1 to TRBJ1-1; the DNA was not compared with TRBD1, the D call given in the table. TRBV21-1 is deemed a pseudogene. There are 16 residues in the CDR3. The CDR3 DNA follows: TGTGCCAGCATCGCGATTGACAGGGGCTTTAACACTGAAGCTTTCTTT. Protein product: CASIAIDRGFNTEAFF.